This T cell receptor (beta chain) emerged from a study of T cell clonotyping in hematopoietic cell transplantation. Comments on this clone: The antigen is undetermined.

Specified time point: recipient sample about 28 days before transplant, after cytoreduction. This CDR3 spans 12 amino acids. J gave up 3 bases and V 4 bases, and 0 bases lay outside the gene matches. Germline-derived CDR1 and CDR2 are SGHDT and YYEEEE. Overall study findings and caveats: Higher Inverse Simpson Index values in graft donor and pretransplant recipient predicted broader posttransplant TCR diversity. After transplant, recipient diversity fell while pathologically expanded clonotypes grew through day 180.

Sequenced by immunoSEQ multiplex PCR; TCRdb stores in-frame clones only, minus some. The repertoire holds about 21,000 clones, with 85% to 90% as singletons. Sequences were derived from peripheral blood mononuclear cells, sampled before stem cell transplant. The rearrangement links TRBV5-6 to TRBJ2-7; 8 nucleotides align to TRBD1. This clonotype was sampled from a man between 18 and 29 years old with biphenotypic leukemia. Some clones in this sample may be carry-over from other donors' samples. The CDR3 loop is CASSGTGYEQYF. CDR3 coding DNA: TGTGCCAGCAGCGGGACAGGCTACGAGCAGTACTTC.